This T cell receptor beta chain comes out of a study of type 1 and type 2 diabetes patients. The CDR3 is 15 residues long. Per the germline V gene, CDR1 is MNHNS and CDR2 is SASEGT. V lost 3 bases to trimming and J lost 1 base, with 10 bases between them. Genomic DNA was the PCR template. Amplification of the beta chain CDR3 used 30 forward and 13 reverse multiplex primers. TCRdb called the multiplex PCR reads again in MiXCR, with one record for every CDR3 protein. The table records 250,000 to 300,000 distinct CDR3 sequences, more than 40% of them present only once. This sequence originates from a man aged 18 to 29 with type 2 diabetes. The chain recombines TRBV6-1 with TRBJ2-4; D is unresolved. Material: peripheral blood mononuclear cells (PBMCs). CDR3 in amino acids: CASSEEQWAKNIQYF. DNA of the CDR3: TGTGCCAGCAGTGAGGAGCAGTGGGCCAAAAACATTCAGTACTTC.